These T cell receptor beta chains were read from a single sample in a study of T cell changes during pregnancy in multiple sclerosis. Sequenced by immunoSEQ multiplex PCR; TCRdb stores in-frame clones only, minus some. Here the sample spans around 120,000 clones, roughly 90% being singletons. The sequencing here drew on peripheral blood, taken after pregnancy. These receptors were obtained from a female donor with multiple sclerosis, enrolled in a pregnancy study. Both conserved end residues are part of each CDR3. Fields, in order: CDR3 protein, CDR3 DNA, V gene, J gene, D gene, clone size. D genes are given only for firm matches. Rows may omit the clone size; those that give it use once, few, many or a size class.

CDR3: CASSDRGARELFF
DNA: TGTGCCAGCAGCGACCGGGGGGCACGAGAGCTGTTTTTT
V: TRBV5-6
J: TRBJ2-2
D: .
size: .

CDR3: CASSNLQGNEQYF
DNA: TGTGCCAGTAGTAACCTACAGGGGAACGAGCAGTACTTC
V: TRBV19
J: TRBJ2-7
D: TRBD1
size: .

CDR3: CASSGIVTDTQYF
DNA: TGTGCCAGCAGTGGTATAGTCACGGATACGCAGTATTTT
V: TRBV7-3
J: TRBJ2-3
D: .
size: .

CDR3: CSAHSGIRMFF
DNA: TGCAGTGCTCACTCCGGGATTAGGATGTTTTTT
V: TRBV20-1
J: TRBJ1-4
D: .
size: .

CDR3: CASSLDGGGREQFF
DNA: TGTGCCAGCAGCTTAGATGGAGGTGGACGGGAGCAGTTCTTC
V: TRBV11-3
J: TRBJ2-1
D: .
size: once

CDR3: CASSLGHSWRETQYF
DNA: TGTGCCAGCAGCTTAGGACATAGTTGGCGAGAGACCCAGTACTTC
V: TRBV6-1
J: TRBJ2-5
D: .
size: .

CDR3: CASSITGTSAFYEQYF
DNA: TGTGCCAGTAGTATCACCGGGACTAGCGCTTTTTACGAGCAGTACTTC
V: TRBV19
J: TRBJ2-7
D: TRBD2
size: .

CDR3: CASSQDSSSGGTDTQYF
DNA: TGTGCCAGCAGCCAAGATAGTAGTAGCGGGGGCACAGATACGCAGTATTTT
V: TRBV4-2
J: TRBJ2-3
D: TRBD2
size: .

CDR3: CASSLGSSTGELFF
DNA: TGCGCCAGCAGCTTGGGGAGCAGCACCGGGGAGCTGTTTTTT
V: TRBV5-1
J: TRBJ2-2
D: .
size: .

CDR3: CASSRGQLNYGYTF
DNA: TGTGCCAGCTCACGGGGACAGCTTAACTATGGCTACACCTTC
V: TRBV18
J: TRBJ1-2
D: TRBD1
size: .